The subject of this entry is one T cell receptor (beta chain). TCRdb's table, derived via immunoSEQ multiplex PCR, lists solely in-frame clones and lacks some. The table records hundreds of thousands of clones, 85% to 90% of them present only once. CDR1 and CDR2 from the germline V gene are SGHAT and FQNNGV. The CDR3 extends over 18 amino acids. J lost 5 bases, V lost 6 bases, and 18 bases had no gene match. The sample comes from a study of blood T cell repertoires in COVID-19. The source of this sequence is a man aged 45-65 years with COVID-19, enrolled during active disease. Material: peripheral blood. This sequence joins TRBV11-2 and TRBJ2-1; TRBD2 matches 8 bases. The CDR3 DNA reads TGTGCCAGCAGTGATCCGAGATGGTGGCGGGGGGCTAACAATGAGCAGTTCTTC. Its translation is CASSDPRWWRGANNEQFF. Full variable domain (remainder filled in from reference TRBV11-2 and TRBJ2-1): EAGVAQSPRYKIIEKRQSVAFWCNPISGHATLYWYQQILGQGPKLLIQFQNNGVVDDSQLPKDRFSAERLKGVDSTLKIQPAKLEDSAVYLCASSDPRWWRGANNEQFFGPGTRLTVL.